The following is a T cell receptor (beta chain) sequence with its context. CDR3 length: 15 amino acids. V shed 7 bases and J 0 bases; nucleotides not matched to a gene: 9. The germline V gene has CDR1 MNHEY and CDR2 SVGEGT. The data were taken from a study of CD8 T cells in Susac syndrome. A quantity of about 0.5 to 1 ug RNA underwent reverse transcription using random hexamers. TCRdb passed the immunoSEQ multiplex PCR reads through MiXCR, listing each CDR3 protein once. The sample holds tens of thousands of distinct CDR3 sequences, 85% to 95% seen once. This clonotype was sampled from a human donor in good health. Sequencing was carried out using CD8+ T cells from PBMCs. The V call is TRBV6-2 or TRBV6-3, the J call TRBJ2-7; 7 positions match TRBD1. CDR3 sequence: CASKPGQYSSYEQYF. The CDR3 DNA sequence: TGTGCCAGCAAGCCGGGACAGTATAGCTCCTACGAGCAGTACTTC.